This T cell receptor beta chain stems from a study of monozygotic twins with inflammatory bowel disease. Concerning this clonotype itself: Its specificity is not known.

Each sample had eight separate cDNA synthesis reactions. UMIs that had a 6-nucleotide sample barcode were put in using template switching. After re-calling the 5' RACE reads, TCRdb lists one entry per CDR3 protein, DNA absent. The listing contains 400,000 to 500,000 distinct CDR3 sequences. The germline CDR1 and CDR2 sequences are MDHEN and SYDVKM. CDR3 length equals 15 residues. Study-level points and caveats: A single strong IBD-associated signal or clonotype was not supported by the findings.

This TCR came from a human donor with ulcerative colitis or Crohn's disease, or a healthy co-twin of an affected twin (not recorded which). What was sequenced was blood. The J gene is TRBJ2-2, the V gene TRBV28; there is no DNA to check the TCRdb D call of TRBD2. This CDR3 reads CASSFLLAGAGELFF.